This T cell receptor beta chain was retrieved from a study of CD8 T cells in ankylosing spondylitis. TCRdb analysed the 5' RACE reads with MiXCR anew, one entry per CDR3 protein. The data show about 340,000 distinct CDR3 sequences, approximately 14% seen once. This CDR3 region has 15 residues. J was trimmed by 0 bases and V by 3 bases; bases with no gene match: 4. Per germline, CDR1 LGHDT and CDR2 YNNKEL (reference sequence). The sequenced material came from blood, either unsorted or a sorted T cell fraction (not recorded which). This TCR was sampled from a male donor with ankylosing spondylitis or in good health (not recorded which). J is TRBJ2-7 and V is TRBV3-1, with 8 bases fitting TRBD1. CDR3: CASSQIGTGSYEQYF. CDR3 nucleotides: TGTGCCAGCAGCCAGATCGGGACAGGCTCCTACGAGCAGTACTTC.